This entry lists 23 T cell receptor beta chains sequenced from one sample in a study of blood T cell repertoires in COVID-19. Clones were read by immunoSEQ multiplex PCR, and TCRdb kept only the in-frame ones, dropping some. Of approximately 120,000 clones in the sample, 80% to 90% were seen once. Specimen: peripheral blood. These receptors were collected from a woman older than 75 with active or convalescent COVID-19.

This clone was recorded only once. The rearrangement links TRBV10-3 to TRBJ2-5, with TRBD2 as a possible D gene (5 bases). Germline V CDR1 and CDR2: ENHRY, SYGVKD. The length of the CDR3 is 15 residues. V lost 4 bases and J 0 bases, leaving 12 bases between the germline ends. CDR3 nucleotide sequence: TGTGCCATCAGTGGTGGGAGTCCTAACCAAGAGACCCAGTACTTC. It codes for CAISGGSPNQETQYF.

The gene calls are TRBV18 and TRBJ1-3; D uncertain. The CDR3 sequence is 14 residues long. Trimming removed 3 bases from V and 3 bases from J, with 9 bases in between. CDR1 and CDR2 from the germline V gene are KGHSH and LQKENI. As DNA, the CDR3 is TGTGCCAGCTCACCCCAAGGAGGTGGAAACACCATATATTTT. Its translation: CASSPQGGGNTIYF.

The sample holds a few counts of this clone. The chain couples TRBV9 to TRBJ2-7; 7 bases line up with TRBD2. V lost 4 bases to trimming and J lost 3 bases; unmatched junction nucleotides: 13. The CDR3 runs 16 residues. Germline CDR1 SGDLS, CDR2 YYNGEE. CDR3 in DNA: TGTGCCAGCAGCCCCGGGGGAGCGGGACCCTACTACGAGCAGTACTTC. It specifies CASSPGGAGPYYEQYF.

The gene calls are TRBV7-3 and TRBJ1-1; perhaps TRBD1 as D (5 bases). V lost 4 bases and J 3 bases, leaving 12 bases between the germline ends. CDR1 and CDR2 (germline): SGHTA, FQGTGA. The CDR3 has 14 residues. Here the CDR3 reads CASSSSTDHTEAFF. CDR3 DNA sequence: TGTGCCAGCAGCTCCTCGACAGATCACACTGAAGCTTTCTTT.

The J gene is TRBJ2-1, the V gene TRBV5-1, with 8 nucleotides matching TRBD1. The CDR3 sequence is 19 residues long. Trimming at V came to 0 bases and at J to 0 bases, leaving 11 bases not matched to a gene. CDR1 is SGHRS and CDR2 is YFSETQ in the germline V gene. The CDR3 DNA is TGCGCCAGCAGCTTGGCGGGTGGGACAGGTCAATTCTCCTACAATGAGCAGTTCTTC. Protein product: CASSLAGGTGQFSYNEQFF.

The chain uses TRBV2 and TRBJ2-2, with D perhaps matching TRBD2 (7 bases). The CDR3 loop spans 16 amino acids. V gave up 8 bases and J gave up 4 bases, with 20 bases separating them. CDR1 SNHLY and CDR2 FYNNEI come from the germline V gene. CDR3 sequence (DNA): TGTGCCAGCCTCTTTAGGGGGAGGGTAGCCACCGGGGAGCTGTTTTTT. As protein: CASLFRGRVATGELFF.

CDR3 sequence reads: CASSHLGQGANEQYF. In nucleotides, the CDR3 is TGTGCCAGCAGCCACCTAGGACAGGGGGCTAACGAGCAGTACTTC. The chain employs TRBV3-1 (or the pseudogene TRBV3-2) and TRBJ2-7; 11 bases are shared with TRBD1. The CDR3 loop spans 15 amino acids. Per germline, CDR1 LGHDT and CDR2 YNNKEL (reference sequence). Trimming cost V 3 bases and J 5 bases; bases outside gene matches: 6.

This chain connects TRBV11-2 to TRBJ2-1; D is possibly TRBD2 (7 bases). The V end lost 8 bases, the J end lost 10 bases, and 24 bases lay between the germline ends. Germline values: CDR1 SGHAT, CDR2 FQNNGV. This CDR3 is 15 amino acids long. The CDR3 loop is CASDAATGGLGEQFF. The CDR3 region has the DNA TGTGCCAGCGACGCTGCGACCGGGGGGCTCGGGGAGCAGTTCTTC. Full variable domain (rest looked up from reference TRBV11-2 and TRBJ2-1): EAGVAQSPRYKIIEKRQSVAFWCNPISGHATLYWYQQILGQGPKLLIQFQNNGVVDDSQLPKDRFSAERLKGVDSTLKIQPAKLEDSAVYLCASDAATGGLGEQFFGPGTRLTVL.

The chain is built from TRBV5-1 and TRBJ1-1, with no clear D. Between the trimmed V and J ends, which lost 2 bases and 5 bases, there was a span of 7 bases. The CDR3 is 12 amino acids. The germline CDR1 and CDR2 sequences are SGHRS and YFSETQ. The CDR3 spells CASSFEGTEAFF. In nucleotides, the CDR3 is TGCGCCAGCAGCTTTGAGGGAACTGAAGCTTTCTTT.

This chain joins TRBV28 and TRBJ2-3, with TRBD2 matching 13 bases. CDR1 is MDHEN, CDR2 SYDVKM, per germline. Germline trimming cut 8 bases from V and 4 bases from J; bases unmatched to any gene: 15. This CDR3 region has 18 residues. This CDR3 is CASVQTGALAGGPDTQYF. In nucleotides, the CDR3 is TGTGCCAGCGTACAGACAGGGGCACTAGCGGGAGGGCCAGATACGCAGTATTTT. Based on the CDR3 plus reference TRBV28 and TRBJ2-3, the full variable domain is DVKVTQSSRYLVKRTGEKVFLECVQDMDHENMFWYRQDPGLGLRLIYFSYDVKMKEKGDIPEGYSVSREKKERFSLILESASTNQTSMYLCASVQTGALAGGPDTQYFGPGTRLTVL.

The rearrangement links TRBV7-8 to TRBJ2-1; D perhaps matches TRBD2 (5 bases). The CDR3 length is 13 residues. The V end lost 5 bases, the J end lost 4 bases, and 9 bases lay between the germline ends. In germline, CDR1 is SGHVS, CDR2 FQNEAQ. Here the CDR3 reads CASSRTGYNEQFF. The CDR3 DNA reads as TGTGCCAGCAGCCGGACTGGGTACAATGAGCAGTTCTTC.

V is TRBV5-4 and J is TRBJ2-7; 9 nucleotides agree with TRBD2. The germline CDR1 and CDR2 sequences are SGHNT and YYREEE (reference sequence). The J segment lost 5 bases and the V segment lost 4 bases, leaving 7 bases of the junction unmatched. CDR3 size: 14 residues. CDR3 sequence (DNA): TGTGCCAGCAGCGTGCCAGCGGGAGGTGACGAGCAGTACTTC. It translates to CASSVPAGGDEQYF.

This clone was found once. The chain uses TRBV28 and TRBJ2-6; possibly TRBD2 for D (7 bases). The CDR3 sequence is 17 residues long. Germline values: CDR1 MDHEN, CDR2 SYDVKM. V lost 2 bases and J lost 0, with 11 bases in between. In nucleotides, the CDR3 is TGTGCCAGCAGTTTAGCGGGGGCAAGCTCTGGGGCCAACGTCCTGACTTTC. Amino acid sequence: CASSLAGASSGANVLTF.

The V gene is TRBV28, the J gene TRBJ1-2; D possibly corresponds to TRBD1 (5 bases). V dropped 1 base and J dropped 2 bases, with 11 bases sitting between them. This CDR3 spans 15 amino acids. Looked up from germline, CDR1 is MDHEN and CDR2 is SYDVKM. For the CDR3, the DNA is TGTGCCAGCAGTTTATCGGCTCCAGGGAACTATGGCTACACCTTC. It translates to CASSLSAPGNYGYTF.

The CDR3 loop is CASSLRAGGTNEKLFF. As DNA, the CDR3 is TGCGCCAGCAGCTTGAGGGCAGGGGGGACTAATGAAAAACTGTTTTTT. V is TRBV5-1 and J is TRBJ1-4; 7 positions agree with TRBD1. V gave up 1 base and J gave up 2 bases; unmatched junction bases: 5. This CDR3 has 16 amino acids. CDR1 and CDR2 from the germline V gene are SGHRS and YFSETQ.

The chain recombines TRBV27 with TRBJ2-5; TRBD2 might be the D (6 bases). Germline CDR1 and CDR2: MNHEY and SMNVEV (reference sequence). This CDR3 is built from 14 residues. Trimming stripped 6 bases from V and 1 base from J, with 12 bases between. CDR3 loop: CASRYSGAQETQYF. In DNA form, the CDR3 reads TGTGCCAGCAGGTATAGCGGAGCCCAAGAGACCCAGTACTTC.

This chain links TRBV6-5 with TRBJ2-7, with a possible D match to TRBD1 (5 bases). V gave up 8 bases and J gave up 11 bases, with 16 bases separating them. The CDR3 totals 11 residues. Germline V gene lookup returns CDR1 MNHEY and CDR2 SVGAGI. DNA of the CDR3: TGTGCCAGCCAGTATAAGGGGATTAAGTACTTC. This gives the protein CASQYKGIKYF.

CDR3 loop: CASSPIVARITYEQYF. The CDR3 DNA sequence: TGTGCCAGCTCACCAATCGTCGCGAGAATTACCTACGAGCAGTACTTC. V usage is TRBV18 and J usage is TRBJ2-7, with unresolved D. Germline V gives CDR1 KGHSH, CDR2 LQKENI. Trimming pared 2 bases from V and 2 bases from J, leaving 16 bases between. This CDR3 is 16 amino acids long. Variable domain in full (rest from reference TRBV18 and TRBJ2-7): NAGVMQNPRHLVRRRGQEARLRCSPMKGHSHVYWYRQLPEEGLKFMVYLQKENIIDESGMPKERFSAEFPKEGPSILRIQQVVRGDSAAYFCASSPIVARITYEQYFGPGTRLTVT.

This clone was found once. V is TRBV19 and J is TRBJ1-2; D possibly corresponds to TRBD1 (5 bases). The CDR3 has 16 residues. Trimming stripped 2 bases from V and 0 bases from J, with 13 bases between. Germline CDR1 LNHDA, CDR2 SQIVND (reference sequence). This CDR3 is CASSIYSQAPNYGYTF. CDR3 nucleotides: TGTGCCAGTAGTATATACTCACAGGCCCCTAACTATGGCTACACCTTC.

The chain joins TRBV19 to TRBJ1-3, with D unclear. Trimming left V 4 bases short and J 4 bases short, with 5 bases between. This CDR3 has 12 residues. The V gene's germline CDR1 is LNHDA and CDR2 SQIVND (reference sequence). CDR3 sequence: CASSTQGNTIYF. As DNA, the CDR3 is TGTGCCAGTAGTACGCAGGGAAACACCATATATTTT.

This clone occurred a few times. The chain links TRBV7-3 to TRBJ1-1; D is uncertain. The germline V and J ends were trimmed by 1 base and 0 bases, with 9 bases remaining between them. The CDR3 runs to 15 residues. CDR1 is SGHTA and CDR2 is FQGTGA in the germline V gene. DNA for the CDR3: TGTGCCAGCAGCTTAAGCGGGTCTATGAACACTGAAGCTTTCTTT. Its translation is CASSLSGSMNTEAFF.

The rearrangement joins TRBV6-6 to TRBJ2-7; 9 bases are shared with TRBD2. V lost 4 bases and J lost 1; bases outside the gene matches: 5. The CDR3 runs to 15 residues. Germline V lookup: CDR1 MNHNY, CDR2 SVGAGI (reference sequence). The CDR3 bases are TGTGCCAGCAGTTCCGGACTAGCGCATTCCTACGAGCAGTACTTC. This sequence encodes CASSSGLAHSYEQYF.

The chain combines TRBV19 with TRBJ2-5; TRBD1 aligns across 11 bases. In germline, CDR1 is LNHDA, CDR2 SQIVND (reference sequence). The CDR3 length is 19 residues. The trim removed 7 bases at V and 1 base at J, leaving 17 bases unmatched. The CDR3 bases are TGTGCCAGTACCAGGACTTCCGGGACAGGGGGAGGGGCCCAAGAGACCCAGTACTTC. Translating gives CASTRTSGTGGGAQETQYF.